Each of the 10 T cell receptor beta chains below was sequenced from the same sample in a study of blood T cell repertoires in COVID-19 (dated by TCRdb to 2020 to 2021). Library method: the immunoSEQ multiplex PCR assay. TCRdb took over this immuneACCESS table, retaining in-frame rearrangements with V and J assigned. Such tables are incomplete; in checked studies, under half of the missing clones stem from an unresolved V gene, and the remainder is unexplained. The sample table holds 100,000 to 150,000 clones, of which about 89% were seen once. The ten most abundant clones make up more than 9.5% of the sample. The sequenced sample was peripheral blood. The receptors derive from a woman between 70 and 85 years old with COVID-19, enrolled during active disease.

The chain has TRBV10-1 and TRBJ2-7, with TRBD1 identical over 7 bases. V was clipped by 8 bases and J by 2 bases; unmatched bases: 3. CDR1 and CDR2 (germline): WNHNN, SYGVQD (reference sequence). The CDR3 contains 12 residues. CDR3: CASRQGAYEQYF. CDR3 bases: TGCGCCAGCCGACAGGGAGCCTACGAGCAGTACTTC.

The chain is built from TRBV19 and TRBJ2-2; 7 nucleotides agree with TRBD2. V trimming: 6 bases; J trimming: 0 bases; junction bases outside the gene matches: 4. This CDR3 is 15 amino acids long. Germline CDR1 reads LNHDA; CDR2 reads SQIVND (reference sequence). The DNA for the CDR3 is TGTGCCAGTAGCTTCGGACTAGCGAACACCGGGGAGCTGTTTTTT. Residues: CASSFGLANTGELFF.

The chain couples TRBV2 to TRBJ1-5; no clear D. The germline gives CDR1 SNHLY, CDR2 FYNNEI. The CDR3 spans 14 residues. Trimming stripped 2 bases from V and 5 bases from J, with 10 bases between. The CDR3 coding sequence is TGTGCCAGCAGTGAATCGGGAAGCCATCAGCCCCAGCATTTT. It specifies CASSESGSHQPQHF. The full variable domain, its missing parts supplied by reference TRBV2 and TRBJ1-5, is EPEVTQTPSHQVTQMGQEVILRCVPISNHLYFYWYRQILGQKVEFLVSFYNNEISEKSEIFDDQFSVERPDGSNFTLKIRSTKLEDSAMYFCASSESGSHQPQHFGDGTRLSIL.

The chain carries TRBV2 and TRBJ1-1, with D unclear. V lost 4 bases and J lost 1, with 10 bases in between. CDR1 is SNHLY, CDR2 FYNNEI, per germline. The CDR3 runs to 14 residues. Written as DNA, the CDR3 is TGTGCCAGCAGTGTTCAGGTGGGGAACACTGAAGCTTTCTTT. It translates to CASSVQVGNTEAFF.

V usage is TRBV12-3 or TRBV12-4 and J usage is TRBJ2-7; maybe TRBD1 (6 bases). The CDR3 extends over 13 amino acids. Trimming shortened V by 8 bases and J by 0 bases, and 11 bases separated the two germline ends. Written as DNA, the CDR3 is TGTGCCAGCCAAGGGGACATCTCCTACGAGCAGTACTTC. Amino acids: CASQGDISYEQYF.

The V and J genes are TRBV28 and TRBJ1-6; no definite D call. Germline V gene sequence: CDR1 MDHEN, CDR2 SYDVKM. V lost 3 bases to trimming and J lost 10 bases, with 13 bases between them. This CDR3 spans 14 amino acids. The CDR3 DNA is TGTGCCAGCAGTTTTACGGGGTTTGCGTCACCCCTCCACTTT. Its translation: CASSFTGFASPLHF.

The rearrangement uses TRBV4-1 and TRBJ2-4; TRBD2 is a possible D gene (6 bases). This CDR3 contains 14 residues. V was trimmed by 1 base and J by 8 bases, leaving 12 bases between them. Germline V gene lookup returns CDR1 MGHRA and CDR2 YSYEKL. CDR3 residues: CASSQVGGNYIQYF. The DNA of the CDR3 is TGCGCCAGCAGCCAAGTTGGGGGGAATTACATTCAGTACTTC.

CDR3 loop: CASRATALGSGAQYF. The CDR3, as DNA: TGTGCCAGCAGAGCTACAGCACTAGGGAGCGGGGCGCAGTATTTT. The chain links TRBV6-5 to TRBJ2-3, with 7 nucleotides matching TRBD2. The ends lost 6 bases at V and 10 bases at J; junction bases unmatched: 16. CDR1 is MNHEY, CDR2 SVGAGI, per germline. The CDR3 runs 15 residues.

The V call is TRBV18, the J call TRBJ2-7; TRBD1 matches 9 bases. This CDR3 has 12 residues. The germline CDR1 and CDR2 sequences are KGHSH and LQKENI. V lost 8 bases and J lost 4; bases outside the gene matches: 3. DNA for the CDR3: TGTGCCAGCGAGGGACAGGGTTACGAGCAGTACTTC. Translation gives CASEGQGYEQYF.

The chain has TRBV2 and TRBJ2-3; 7 bases line up with TRBD1. The CDR3 has 14 amino acids. Germline V gene lookup returns CDR1 SNHLY and CDR2 FYNNEI. V shed 6 bases, J shed 0 bases, and the junction held 3 bases outside the gene matches. CDR3 nucleotide sequence: TGTGCCAGCAGATGGGACAGTAGCACAGATACGCAGTATTTT. It codes for CASRWDSSTDTQYF.